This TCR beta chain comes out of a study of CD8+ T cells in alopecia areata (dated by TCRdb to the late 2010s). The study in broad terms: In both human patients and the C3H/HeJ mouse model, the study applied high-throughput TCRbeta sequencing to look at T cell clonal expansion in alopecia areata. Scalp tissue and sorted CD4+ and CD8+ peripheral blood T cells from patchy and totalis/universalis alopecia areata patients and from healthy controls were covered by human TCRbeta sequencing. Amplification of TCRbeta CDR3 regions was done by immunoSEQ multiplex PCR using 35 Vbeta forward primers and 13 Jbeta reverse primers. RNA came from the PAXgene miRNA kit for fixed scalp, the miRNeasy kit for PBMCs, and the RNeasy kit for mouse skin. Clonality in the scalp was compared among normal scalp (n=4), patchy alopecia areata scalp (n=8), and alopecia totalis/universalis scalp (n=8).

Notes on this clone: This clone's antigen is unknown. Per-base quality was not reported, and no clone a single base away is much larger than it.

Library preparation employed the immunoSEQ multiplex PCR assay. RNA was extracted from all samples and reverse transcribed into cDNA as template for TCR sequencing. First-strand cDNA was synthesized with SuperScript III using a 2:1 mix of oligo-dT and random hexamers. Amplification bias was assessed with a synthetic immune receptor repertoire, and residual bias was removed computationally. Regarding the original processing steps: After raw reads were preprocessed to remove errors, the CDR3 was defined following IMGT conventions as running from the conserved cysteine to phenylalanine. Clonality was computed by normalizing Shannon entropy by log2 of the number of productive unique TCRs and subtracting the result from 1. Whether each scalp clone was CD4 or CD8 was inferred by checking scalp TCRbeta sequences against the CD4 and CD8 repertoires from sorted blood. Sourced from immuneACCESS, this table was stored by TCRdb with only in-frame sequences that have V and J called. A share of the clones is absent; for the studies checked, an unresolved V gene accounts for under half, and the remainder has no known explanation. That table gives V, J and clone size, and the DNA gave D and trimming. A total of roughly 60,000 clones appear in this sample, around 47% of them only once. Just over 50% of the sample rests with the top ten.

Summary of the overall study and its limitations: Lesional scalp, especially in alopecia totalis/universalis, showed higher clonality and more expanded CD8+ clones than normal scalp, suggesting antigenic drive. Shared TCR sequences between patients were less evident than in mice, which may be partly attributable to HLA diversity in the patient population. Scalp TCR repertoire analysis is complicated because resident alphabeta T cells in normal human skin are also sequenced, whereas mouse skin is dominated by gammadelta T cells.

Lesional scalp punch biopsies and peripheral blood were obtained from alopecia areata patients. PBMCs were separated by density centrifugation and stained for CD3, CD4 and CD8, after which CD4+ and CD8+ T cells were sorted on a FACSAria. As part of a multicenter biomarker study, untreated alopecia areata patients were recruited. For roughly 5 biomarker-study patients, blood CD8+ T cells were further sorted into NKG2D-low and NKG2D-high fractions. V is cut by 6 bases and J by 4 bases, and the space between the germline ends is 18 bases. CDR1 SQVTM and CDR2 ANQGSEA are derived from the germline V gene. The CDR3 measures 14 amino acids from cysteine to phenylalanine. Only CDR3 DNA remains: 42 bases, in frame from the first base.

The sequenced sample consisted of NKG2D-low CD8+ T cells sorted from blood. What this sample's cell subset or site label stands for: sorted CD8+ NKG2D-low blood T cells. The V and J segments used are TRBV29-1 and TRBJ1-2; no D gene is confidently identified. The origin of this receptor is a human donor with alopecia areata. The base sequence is TGCAGCGTCCCAGAGGAGGGTTATGCCTATGGCTACACCTTC. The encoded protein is CSVPEEGYAYGYTF.